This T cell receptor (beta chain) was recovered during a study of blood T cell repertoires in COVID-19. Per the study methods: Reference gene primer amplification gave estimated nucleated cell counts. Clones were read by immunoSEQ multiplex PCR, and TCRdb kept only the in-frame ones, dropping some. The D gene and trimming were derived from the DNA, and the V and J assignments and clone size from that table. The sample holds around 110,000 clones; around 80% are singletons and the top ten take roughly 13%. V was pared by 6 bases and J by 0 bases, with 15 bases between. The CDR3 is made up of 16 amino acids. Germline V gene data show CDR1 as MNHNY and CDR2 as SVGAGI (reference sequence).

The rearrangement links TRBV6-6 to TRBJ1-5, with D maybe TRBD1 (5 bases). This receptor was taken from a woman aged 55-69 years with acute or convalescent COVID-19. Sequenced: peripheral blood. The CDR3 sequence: CASSPFQGYSNQPQHF. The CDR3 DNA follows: TGTGCCAGCAGCCCCTTCCAGGGATATAGCAATCAGCCCCAGCATTTT.